These T cell receptor beta chains were read from a single sample in a study of blood T cell repertoires in COVID-19. The protocol was immunoSEQ multiplex PCR, while the TCRdb copy is restricted to in-frame clones and leaves out a portion. The table includes roughly 120,000 clones, 65% to 80% detected once. Material: peripheral blood. The receptors here all came from a man between 50 and 59 years old with acute or convalescent COVID-19. CDR3s include the opening cysteine and the closing phenylalanine or tryptophan. Fields, in order: D gene, clone size, J gene, V gene, CDR3 protein, CDR3 DNA. The D gene is left open where the match is weak. Expanded clones get a size class; other rows say once, few or many, or leave the size out.

d_gene: -; abundance: -; j_gene: TRBJ2-3; v_gene: TRBV7-9; CDR3aa: CASSQTGDTQYF; CDR3nt: TGTGCCAGCAGCCAGACAGGCGATACGCAGTATTTT
d_gene: -; abundance: -; j_gene: TRBJ2-7; v_gene: TRBV5-5; CDR3aa: CASSLQGSREQYF; CDR3nt: TGTGCCAGCAGTCTACAAGGGAGTCGCGAGCAGTACTTC
d_gene: TRBD1; abundance: -; j_gene: TRBJ1-2; v_gene: TRBV7-8; CDR3aa: CASSGSTGPGGYTF; CDR3nt: TGTGCCAGCAGCGGATCGACAGGGCCCGGGGGCTACACCTTC
d_gene: TRBD1; abundance: -; j_gene: TRBJ1-6; v_gene: TRBV10-3; CDR3aa: CALWDRMYNSPLHF; CDR3nt: TGTGCCCTATGGGACAGAATGTATAATTCACCCCTCCACTTT
d_gene: -; abundance: -; j_gene: TRBJ1-1; v_gene: TRBV3-1/TRBV3-2; CDR3aa: CASSQDSSTEAFF; CDR3nt: TGTGCCAGCAGCCAAGATAGCAGCACTGAAGCTTTCTTT
d_gene: -; abundance: -; j_gene: TRBJ1-1; v_gene: TRBV7-9; CDR3aa: CASSPVRANTEAFF; CDR3nt: TGTGCCAGCAGCCCCGTGAGAGCGAACACTGAAGCTTTCTTT
d_gene: -; abundance: few; j_gene: TRBJ2-2; v_gene: TRBV5-1; CDR3aa: CASSAGLVTGELFF; CDR3nt: TGCGCCAGCAGCGCGGGACTCGTCACCGGGGAGCTGTTTTTT
d_gene: -; abundance: -; j_gene: TRBJ2-1; v_gene: TRBV2; CDR3aa: CASTSDNEQFF; CDR3nt: TGTGCCAGTACGTCGGACAATGAGCAGTTCTTC
d_gene: -; abundance: -; j_gene: TRBJ1-2; v_gene: TRBV15; CDR3aa: CATSRERAGGYTF; CDR3nt: TGTGCCACCAGCAGAGAGAGGGCGGGGGGCTACACCTTC
d_gene: TRBD1; abundance: -; j_gene: TRBJ2-1; v_gene: TRBV19; CDR3aa: CASSRRDRDRNEQFF; CDR3nt: TGTGCCAGTAGTAGGCGGGACAGGGATCGGAATGAGCAGTTCTTC
d_gene: TRBD1; abundance: -; j_gene: TRBJ1-6; v_gene: TRBV5-1; CDR3aa: CASSRTTGGSSPLHF; CDR3nt: TGCGCCAGCAGCCGAACAACAGGGGGATCTTCACCCCTCCACTTT
d_gene: TRBD1; abundance: -; j_gene: TRBJ2-7; v_gene: TRBV9; CDR3aa: CASSPDRGNYEQYF; CDR3nt: TGTGCCAGCAGCCCGGACAGGGGTAACTACGAGCAGTACTTC